This TCR beta chain was sequenced in a study of shared clonotypes between healthy human individuals. This clone was seen a single time. Clones were sequenced by immunoSEQ multiplex PCR, and TCRdb holds only the in-frame ones, with some missing. Among roughly 1 million clones listed, approximately 78% were seen once. Per germline, CDR1 GTSNPN and CDR2 SVGIG (reference sequence). J was trimmed by 5 bases and V by 2 bases; bases with no gene match: 7. The CDR3 covers 15 residues. This sequence originates from a man between 18 and 35 years old in good health. Some clones in this sample may be carry-over from other donors' samples. Sequences were obtained from memory CD4+ T cells from PBMCs. The subset: CD45RA-negative fraction. V is TRBV30 and J is TRBJ2-1; the match to TRBD1 covers 9 bases. This chain's CDR3 is CAWSLGDRANNEQFF. Here the CDR3 DNA reads TGTGCCTGGAGTCTGGGGGACAGGGCGAACAATGAGCAGTTCTTC. The complete variable domain, with remaining parts taken from reference TRBV30 and TRBJ2-1, reads SQTIHQWPATLVQPVGSPLSLECTVEGTSNPNLYWYRQAAGRGLQLLFYSVGIGQISSEVPQNLSASRPQDRQFILSSKKLLLSDSGFYLCAWSLGDRANNEQFFGPGTRLTVL.